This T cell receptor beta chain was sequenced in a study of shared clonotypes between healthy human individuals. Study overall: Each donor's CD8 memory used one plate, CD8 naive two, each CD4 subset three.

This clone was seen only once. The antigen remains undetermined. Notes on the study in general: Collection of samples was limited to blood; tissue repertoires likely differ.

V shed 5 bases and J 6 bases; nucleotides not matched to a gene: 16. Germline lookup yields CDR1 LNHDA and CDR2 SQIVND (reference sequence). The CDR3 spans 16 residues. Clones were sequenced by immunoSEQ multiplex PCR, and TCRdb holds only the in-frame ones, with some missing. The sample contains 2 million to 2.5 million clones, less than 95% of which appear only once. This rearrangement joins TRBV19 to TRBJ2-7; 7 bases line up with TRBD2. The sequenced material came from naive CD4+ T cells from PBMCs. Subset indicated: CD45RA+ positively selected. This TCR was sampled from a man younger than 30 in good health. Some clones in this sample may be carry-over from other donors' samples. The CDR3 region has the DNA TGTGCCAGTAGTGCGGGACTAACCATCCTTCATACCGAGCAGTACTTC. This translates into CASSAGLTILHTEQYF.